This section outlines one T cell receptor beta chain sequence together with its context. What antigen it recognizes has not been identified. One end of the junction varies from germline; a read error may be responsible. The CDR3 has 14 amino acids, counting the end cysteine and phenylalanine. The read is trimmed to its CDR3 DNA, 42 bases read in frame from base 1. CDR1 and CDR2 are read off the germline V gene as LGHNA and YSLEER. The library was obtained by the immunoSEQ multiplex PCR assay. For the multiplex PCR, a mixture combining 60 forward primers for TCR Vbeta segments and 13 reverse primers for TCR Jbeta segments was used. The CDR3 region of rearranged TCR beta genes was amplified from genomic DNA with a multiplex PCR assay. The amplified TCR beta libraries were sequenced on the Illumina HiSeq System as 87-base-pair reads. Per the source publication's procedure: A later analysis counted about 80 million unique TCR beta chains across the 650 to 700 repertoires, and 9.5 million to 11 million of these chains were shared by at least two donors. A nearest-neighbor algorithm error-corrected the raw reads and collapsed the reads into unique sequences, merging closely related sequences to remove PCR and sequencing errors. V, D and J gene segments were assigned by aligning CDR3 sequences to IMGT reference sequences. For a sequence to be retained, a match of at least six nucleotides to both a V gene segment and a J gene segment was required. A rearrangement was called productive if the CDR3 had no stop codons and remained in frame with V and J, and every other rearrangement was called non-productive. Following IMGT convention, CDR3 was defined as the stretch from the second conserved V-encoded cysteine to the conserved J-encoded phenylalanine. Sequences without an unambiguous match to a single V gene segment were excluded from the earlier analysis of almost 600 of the donors. An earlier analysis of under 750 of the donors called V segments functional above 56.7% productive rearrangements and segregating when the between-donor standard deviation exceeded 5%. A statistical classification framework was built for diagnosing cytomegalovirus status from the catalog of TCR beta chain sequences. V and J gene assignment, in a later analysis, came from comparing TCR nucleotide sequences with IMGT/GENE-DB human TR gene sequences. A later analysis assigned CDR3 sequences and most-parsimonious VDJ recombination scenarios with the TCRdist pipeline. In a later analysis, each TCR beta chain was defined by its CDR3 amino acid sequence together with its V-gene family, and reads lacking a unique V-gene family were excluded. A later analysis removed nearly 600 highly shared, low-generation-probability nucleotide sequences to deal with suspected cross-contamination and a sequencing artifact. In a later analysis, a clonal expansion index for each public chain was calculated from normalized within-repertoire ranks of inferred template counts. A later analysis computed generation probabilities with a VDJ recombination model fitted to out-of-frame rearrangements, and checked the results against IGoR. In a later analysis, hypergeometric tests were used to score TCR-TCR, TCR-HLA and TCR-CMV co-occurrence, with a repertoire-size bias correction applied to TCR pairs. To estimate false discovery rates, a later analysis permuted the HLA or CMV assignments 20 times. A later analysis grouped co-occurring TCRs with DBSCAN, adding TCRdist sequence similarity when clustering within HLA-allele-positive subsets. Co-occurrence clustering excluded repertoires with fewer than 30,000 or more than 120,000 public chains, plus five with anomalous nucleotide sharing. In its TCRdb copy, this immuneACCESS table keeps in-frame sequences only and misses some clones. Where compared with another copy, unresolved V genes explain less than half of these, and the others have no known cause. That table supplies the V and J calls and clone size; D and trimming were determined from the DNA. The sample table holds about 190,000 clones, of which approximately 75% were seen once. About 4.6% of the sample goes to the ten largest clones.

This specimen comes from a study of cytomegalovirus exposure and HLA in healthy donors (dated by TCRdb to about 2017). In the study overall: According to an earlier analysis of 587 of the donors, some 180 million T cells yielded some 110 million unique TCR beta sequences and around 280 Gb of sequence data. All discovery cohort repertoires had been generated on a single sequencing platform. Rather than using new phenotypic data, the later analysis identified candidate immune exposures from TCR beta sequences and from how often those sequences occurred across donors. HLA typing covered class I and class II loci at four-digit resolution. In a later genetic analysis, genome-wide SNP genotypes for about 55% of the roughly 700 donors were used, and that subset was treated as a discovery cohort. Along with the approximately 620-subject first cohort, a separate validation cohort of about 110 different subjects was used. A later analysis re-examined previously published TCR beta repertoires from more than 650 donors and added high-resolution HLA genotyping to investigate patterns of TCR occurrence. An earlier analysis of about 620 of the donors applied high-throughput TCR beta sequencing to assess whether each TCR beta V gene segment acted as functional or pseudogenic. Of the roughly 400 genotyped donors, 65% to 90% fell in the genetic ancestry cluster associated with self-reported Caucasian donors. The study profiled the T cell repertoires of under 850 subjects by immunosequencing and related them to cytomegalovirus serostatus. High-throughput TCR immunosequencing, statistical association of individual TCRs with disease status, and machine learning were combined to predict cytomegalovirus infection status. The study aimed to test whether signatures of past pathogen exposure could be identified by cataloging public T cell receptors. Among about 370 genotyped donors of the cohort, an average of approximately 220,000 unique TCR beta nucleotide sequences was sequenced per donor, of which roughly 17% were non-productive. An early release covering about 600 HLA-typed donors comprised about 320 gigabases of sequencing data and some 79 million unique TCR sequences. Donor age, sex, ethnicity and CMV serostatus were compiled together with the repertoire data. Typing coverage varied by locus: roughly 629-630 donors for A, B, C, DRB1 and DQB1; roughly 510 for DQA1; around 610 for DPA1; 400 to 480 for DPB1. Because of strong linkage in the cohort, roughly five DR-DQ haplotypes were treated as single units for association and clustering. The study at large found these results: When HLA alleles, especially DR and DQ, strongly co-occurred, TCR associations were difficult to assign to individual alleles. A later analysis found that HLA-associated TCR beta chains were more clonally expanded and had lower generation probabilities than equally common non-associated chains. Sequencing depth was assumed to be roughly uniform across donors in the presence/absence analyses, though that assumption may not hold. In a later analysis, TCR association rates were found to vary across HLA loci, with the most associated TCRs seen for DRB1 alleles and the fewest for HLA-C alleles. In a later analysis, several top co-occurrence clusters were reported to appear linked to parvovirus B19, influenza, CMV and Epstein-Barr virus. Because HLA typing was missing for some donors at each locus, association tests included only the typed subset. A further reported finding was that TCR beta sequences accurately predicted the HLA-A and HLA-B alleles for most subjects in the first cohort. The study listed 164 TCR beta chains as associated with cytomegalovirus. In a later genetic analysis, a missense DCLRE1C variant was associated with V-gene and J-gene trimming of TCR beta chains, and the association was replicated in an independent cohort. A later genetic analysis reported fewer N-insertions in productive TCRs among donors in an Asian-associated ancestry cluster than the roughly 670-donor mean. In both the original and validation cohorts, the classifier was reported to diagnose cytomegalovirus status with high specificity and sensitivity. In a later analysis, most CMV-associated TCR beta chains were found to appear HLA-restricted, with HLA associations seemingly driven largely by CMV exposure. According to the authors, the approach could potentially be generalized to other disease states and immunological phenotypes. Correlated functional status among segregating V segments might be attributable to linkage disequilibrium, but an unknown experimental factor could not be ruled out. The cohort was sequenced for TCR beta chains only, and without alpha or paired-chain data the features that could be detected were limited. While some public TCRs were present in many individuals, most TCR sequences turned up only very rarely across donors. A few of the identified cytomegalovirus-associated TCR beta chains were confirmed in vitro to be specific for cytomegalovirus antigens. Because counts were too low, seventeen rarely observed V segments, including chromosome 9 orphons, were left out of the earlier analysis of 500 to 750 of the donors. CMV serostatus was the only immune exposure information available for the cohort. In an earlier analysis of some 640 of the donors, most TCR beta V segments were observed in productive rearrangements about 90% or about 30% of the time, broadly matching IMGT annotations. Some IMGT-functional V segments, including TRBV6-2 and TRBV6-3, could not be distinguished by the 87-base-pair reads and were therefore excluded. A later analysis associated approximately 17,000 TCR beta sequences with specific HLA alleles at a false discovery rate of 0.05. A cluster of highly shared sequence variants was judged likely to be a technical artifact of the sequencing pipeline.

The cohort comprised under 700 healthy bone marrow donors. At the time of sampling, all cohort members were nominally healthy, though unrecorded immune exposures were likely present. The donor was CMV seropositive and belonged to the group of about 290 seropositive cohort members. Every donor gave a peripheral blood sample, and the peripheral blood mononuclear cells from that sample were used for TCR beta sequencing. Genomic DNA was extracted from the blood cell samples with the Qiagen DNeasy Blood Extraction Kit. The chain joins TRBV4-3 to TRBJ2-3; 9 central nucleotides agree with TRBD1. The sequence derives from a man under 40 in good health and CMV-seropositive. The sequenced sample consisted of PBMCs. The bases are TGCACCAGCAGCCAAGGGACAGGGTGGGATACGCAGTATTTT. This gives the protein CTSSQGTGWDTQYF.